Below are 25 T cell receptor beta chains sequenced from a single sample in a study of response to subunit inactivated influenza vaccine. Using its own MiXCR run on the RT-PCR reads, TCRdb lists one record per CDR3 protein. The repertoire includes roughly 650,000 distinct CDR3 sequences, roughly 15% of them detected once, and 7.6% sits in the top ten. The source was PBMCs from blood, collected around two weeks before vaccination. These receptors all come from a man aged 45-65 years who received an inactivated influenza vaccine.

There are a few counts of this clonotype. The chain is built from TRBV20-1 and TRBJ2-1; the D gene is possibly TRBD2 (5 bases). Germline V gene sequence: CDR1 DFQATT, CDR2 SNEGSKA (reference sequence). The CDR3 is 13 amino acids. V was pared by 5 bases and J by 6 bases, with 14 bases between. The CDR3: CSAPGLGLNEQFF. The CDR3 DNA follows: TGCAGTGCTCCCGGTTTAGGACTCAATGAGCAGTTCTTC.

The chain is built from TRBV28 and TRBJ2-7, with D possibly matching TRBD2 (5 bases). V shed 7 bases and J shed 8 bases, with 15 bases lying between them. The CDR3 length is 12 residues. Germline loops: CDR1 MDHEN, CDR2 SYDVKM. Here the CDR3 DNA reads TGTGCCAGCACATCGGGATACCTACAGCAGTACTTC. Its translation: CASTSGYLQQYF.

The rearrangement uses TRBV7-2 and TRBJ2-1; 13 positions agree with TRBD2. Trimming removed 3 bases from V and 8 bases from J; junction bases left unmatched: 7. Germline CDR1 and CDR2: SGHTA and FQGNSA. This CDR3 is 16 amino acids long. DNA for the CDR3: TGTGCCAGCAGCTTGGCTACTAGCGGGGGGGCTCATGAGCAGTTCTTC. Its translation is CASSLATSGGAHEQFF. Using reference TRBV7-2 and TRBJ2-1 for the parts outside the CDR3, the full variable domain is GAGVSQSPSNKVTEKGKDVELRCDPISGHTALYWYRQSLGQGLEFLIYFQGNSAPDKSGLPSDRFSAERTGGSVSTLTIQRTQQEDSAVYLCASSLATSGGAHEQFFGPGTRLTVL.

The table lists this clonotype with many counts. The chain couples TRBV29-1 to TRBJ2-1; no clear D. V gave up 4 bases and J gave up 4 bases, with 11 bases separating them. The CDR3 runs to 13 residues. Germline V lookup: CDR1 SQVTM, CDR2 ANQGSEA. The CDR3 DNA reads TGCAGCGTTGGAAAGGGATTTTACAATGAGCAGTTCTTC. Its protein is CSVGKGFYNEQFF.

This clonotype was found a few times. This rearrangement joins TRBV5-1 to TRBJ2-1, with D hard to call. Germline lookup yields CDR1 SGHRS and CDR2 YFSETQ. V shed 2 bases and J shed 4 bases, with 10 bases lying between them. This CDR3 has 14 residues. The CDR3 reads CASSFTDNYNEQFF. Here the CDR3 DNA reads TGCGCCAGCAGCTTCACAGACAATTACAATGAGCAGTTCTTC.

The table lists this clonotype with a few counts. The rearrangement links TRBV4-2 to TRBJ2-1; D gene ambiguous. CDR3 length: 15 residues. Trimming removed 6 bases from V and 0 bases from J, with 12 bases in between. The germline gives CDR1 LGHNA, CDR2 YNFKEQ. CDR3 nucleotides: TGTGCCAGCAGTAACTTGCCGAGCTCCTACAATGAGCAGTTCTTC. Its translation: CASSNLPSSYNEQFF.

This clonotype came up a few times. Written as DNA, the CDR3 is TGCGCCAGCAGCTTGGACCAGAAGACTAGCACAGATACGCAGTATTTT. This translates into CASSLDQKTSTDTQYF. The chain has TRBV5-1 and TRBJ2-3; D ambiguous. V shed 0 bases and J shed 0 bases, with 11 bases lying between them. Germline lookup yields CDR1 SGHRS and CDR2 YFSETQ. The CDR3 consists of 16 residues.

In its sample, this clonotype was seen a few times. The V call is TRBV27, the J call TRBJ2-3; D gene unclear. This CDR3 region has 16 residues. Germline CDR1 reads MNHEY; CDR2 reads SMNVEV (reference sequence). V was trimmed by 6 bases and J by 0 bases, leaving 16 bases between them. The CDR3 sequence is CASRRGLGFSTDTQYF. The CDR3 nucleotides read TGTGCCAGCAGGAGAGGTCTGGGGTTTAGCACAGATACGCAGTATTTT.

This clonotype was found a few times. V is TRBV20-1 and J is TRBJ1-2; a possible D gene is TRBD1 (5 bases). With 3 bases removed from V and 5 bases from J, the gap between germline ends came to 10 bases. The CDR3 is 12 amino acids. The germline V gene has CDR1 DFQATT and CDR2 SNEGSKA (reference sequence). CDR3 in DNA: TGCAGTGCTAGTACGGGGGATTATGGCTACACCTTC. Amino acid sequence: CSASTGDYGYTF.

Ten or more counts support this clonotype. The chain links TRBV30 to TRBJ1-5; D not resolved. CDR1 and CDR2 (germline): GTSNPN, SVGIG (reference sequence). CDR3 size: 13 residues. Trimming pared 0 bases from V and 4 bases from J, leaving 7 bases between. The CDR3 here is CAWSVGGNQPQHF. DNA for the CDR3: TGTGCCTGGAGTGTAGGCGGGAATCAGCCCCAGCATTTT.

The sample holds many counts of this clonotype. This rearrangement joins TRBV29-1 to TRBJ1-5, with D tentatively TRBD1 (5 bases). Germline CDR1 reads SQVTM; CDR2 reads ANQGSEA. The CDR3 has 14 amino acids. Deletions cut 4 bases from V and 5 bases from J, with 15 bases between. CDR3 in amino acids: CSVGSSGPDQPQHF. As DNA, the CDR3 is TGCAGCGTTGGAAGTTCGGGGCCGGATCAGCCCCAGCATTTT.

This chain links TRBV6-1 with TRBJ1-1, with TRBD1 as a possible D gene (6 bases). Germline lookup yields CDR1 MNHNS and CDR2 SASEGT. V gave up 6 bases and J gave up 1 base, with 12 bases separating them. This CDR3 comprises 14 residues. CDR3 residues: CASRDRTKNTEAFF. CDR3 sequence (DNA): TGTGCCAGCAGGGACAGAACCAAGAACACTGAAGCTTTCTTT.

This clonotype was seen a handful of times. The J gene is TRBJ1-6, the V gene TRBV21-1; the table's TRBD1 call for D was not verified on the DNA. TRBV21-1 is classified as a pseudogene. The CDR3 has 15 residues. The CDR3 spells CASRTTPSGESPLHF. The CDR3 DNA sequence: TGTGCCAGCAGGACCACCCCTTCCGGAGAATCACCCCTCCACTTT.

J is TRBJ2-5 and V is TRBV12-5, with TRBD2 matching 11 bases. The J segment lost 5 bases and the V segment lost 2 bases, leaving 10 bases of the junction unmatched. Germline V CDR1 and CDR2: LGHNT, FRNRAP. CDR3 size: 17 residues. The CDR3 nucleotides read TGTGCTAGTGGTTTGCGGGTTAGCGGGAGGGCCGCGGAGACCCAGTACTTC. It specifies CASGLRVSGRAAETQYF.

This clonotype was observed a handful of times. This CDR3 is CASSQDDSTEQYF. The DNA of the CDR3 is TGCGCCAGCAGCCAAGACGACAGCACCGAGCAGTACTTC. The rearrangement links TRBV4-1 to TRBJ2-7; maybe TRBD1 (5 bases). Germline values: CDR1 MGHRA, CDR2 YSYEKL. V lost 0 bases and J 6 bases, leaving 9 bases between the germline ends. The CDR3 contains 13 residues.

The V gene is TRBV4-3, the J gene TRBJ2-3; D is perhaps TRBD2 (7 bases). V lost 0 bases and J lost 1, with 14 bases in between. The CDR3 extends over 17 amino acids. Germline CDR1 and CDR2: LGHNA and YSLEER. The CDR3 nucleotides read TGCGCCAGCAGCCAAGATCCGGGGGGCGCGGGCACAGATACGCAGTATTTT. It specifies CASSQDPGGAGTDTQYF.

This clonotype was observed a handful of times. The V gene is TRBV7-2, the J gene TRBJ1-6, with D tentatively TRBD1 (6 bases). The CDR3 spans 16 residues. Trimming left V 3 bases short and J 9 bases short, with 18 bases between. CDR1 is SGHTA, CDR2 FQGNSA, per germline. For the CDR3, the DNA is TGTGCCAGCAGCTTGGGAACCAGGTTAGGGGGTTCACCCCTCCACTTT. Its translation: CASSLGTRLGGSPLHF.

Only a few counts were recorded for this clonotype. The chain has TRBV3-1 and TRBJ2-2; D perhaps matches TRBD1 (6 bases). The CDR3 contains 15 residues. Deletions cut 1 base from V and 1 base from J, with 7 bases between. The germline gives CDR1 LGHDT, CDR2 YNNKEL (reference sequence). The CDR3 coding sequence is TGTGCCAGCAGCCAAGGGGACATGAACACCGGGGAGCTGTTTTTT. It is translated as CASSQGDMNTGELFF.

This clonotype was counted many times. The chain recombines TRBV5-1 with TRBJ2-1; 11 nucleotides agree with TRBD2. The V segment lost 4 bases and the J segment 6 bases; nucleotides outside the gene matches: 6. CDR1 is SGHRS and CDR2 is YFSETQ in the germline V gene. The CDR3 is made up of 15 amino acids. The CDR3 DNA sequence: TGCGCCAGCAGCGTTACTAGCGGGAGTTTCAATGAGCAGTTCTTC. This codes for CASSVTSGSFNEQFF.

This clonotype was counted many times. The chain employs TRBV18 and TRBJ2-5; D remains ambiguous. The V end lost 0 bases, the J end lost 4 bases, and 9 bases lay between the germline ends. The germline V gene encodes CDR1 KGHSH and CDR2 LQKENI. CDR3 length: 14 amino acids. The CDR3 loop is CASSPPISRETQYF. In DNA form, the CDR3 reads TGTGCCAGCTCACCACCGATTAGCCGAGAGACCCAGTACTTC.

V usage is TRBV20-1 and J usage is TRBJ2-7; D is uncertain. This CDR3 contains 8 residues. Per the germline V gene, CDR1 is DFQATT and CDR2 is SNEGSKA (reference sequence). Trimming cost V 2 bases and J 9 bases, with 2 bases left between them. This CDR3 is CSARWQYF. CDR3 DNA sequence: TGCAGTGCTAGATGGCAGTACTTC.

The chain uses TRBV11-1 and TRBJ2-1; the D gene is possibly TRBD2 (6 bases). Per germline, CDR1 SGHAT and CDR2 FQDESV (reference sequence). With 7 bases removed from V and 2 bases from J, the gap between germline ends came to 24 bases. The CDR3 runs 18 residues. CDR3 in DNA: TGTGCCAGCATCCCTCCCTGGGCGAGACTAGTTGCCTACAATGAGCAGTTCTTC. Its protein is CASIPPWARLVAYNEQFF.

Only a few counts were recorded for this clonotype. The CDR3 here is CASINGQGGDEFF. DNA of the CDR3: TGTGCCAGCATTAACGGACAGGGAGGGGATGAGTTCTTC. The chain uses TRBV6-2 or TRBV6-3 and TRBJ2-1, with D perhaps matching TRBD1 (8 bases). The CDR3 spans 13 residues. Germline loops: CDR1 MNHEY, CDR2 SVGEGT. The ends were cut back, 7 bases at V and 14 bases at J, with 21 bases in the middle.

The chain links TRBV7-2 to TRBJ2-1; D remains unclear. The CDR3 totals 11 residues. V lost 5 bases and J lost 9, with 8 bases in between. Looked up from germline, CDR1 is SGHTA and CDR2 is FQGNSA. The DNA of the CDR3 is TGTGCCAGCAGCCCGCTAGTTGAGCAGTTCTTC. Translating gives CASSPLVEQFF.

This rearrangement joins TRBV28 to TRBJ2-7, with D tentatively TRBD2 (7 bases). The V gene's germline CDR1 is MDHEN and CDR2 SYDVKM. Trimming took 5 bases from V and 2 from J, leaving 16 bases between them. This CDR3 spans 15 amino acids. The CDR3 is CASSTEGGHTYEQYF. The CDR3 DNA reads TGTGCCAGCAGTACGGAGGGGGGGCACACCTACGAGCAGTACTTC.